Presented here are 16 T cell receptor beta chains from one specimen sequenced in a study of beta chain features in type 1 diabetes. Study-wide results and limits: Type 1 diabetes patients showed a moderate but significant shortening of TCRB CDR3s in all four CD4+ subsets.

The antigens these receptors bind are not known. Reverse transcribing all isolated RNA meant expressed TCRB transcripts were sequenced. Here immunoSEQ multiplex PCR was the method, and the copy in TCRdb shows in-frame clones only, minus some. This sample has about 150,000 clones, with about a tenth found just once. Sequencing used central memory CD4+ T cells from blood. Receptors were obtained from a man in his thirties or forties with type 1 diabetes.

The chain couples TRBV4-1 to TRBJ1-4, with D possibly matching TRBD1 (6 bases). Germline V lookup: CDR1 MGHRA, CDR2 YSYEKL. V gave up 4 bases and J gave up 0 bases, with 12 bases separating them. The CDR3 runs 16 residues. CDR3 nucleotides: TGCGCCAGCAGCCCGGGACATCAGACAACTAATGAAAAACTGTTTTTT. Translation gives CASSPGHQTTNEKLFF.

The chain joins TRBV7-9 to TRBJ1-1; TRBD1 might be the D (6 bases). V was shortened by 5 bases and J by 5 bases, with 12 bases between the two germline ends. Germline CDR1 is SEHNR and CDR2 is FQNEAQ (reference sequence). This CDR3 is built from 13 residues. The CDR3: CASSIERGTEAFF. CDR3 coding DNA: TGTGCCAGCAGCATAGAAAGGGGGACTGAAGCTTTCTTT.

This sequence joins TRBV4-2 and TRBJ2-5, with TRBD2 identical over 10 bases. This CDR3 comprises 13 residues. The V and J ends lost 3 bases and 5 bases, in that order; junction bases with no gene match: 0. CDR1 is LGHNA, CDR2 YNFKEQ, per germline. CDR3: CASSQTSGETQYF. The CDR3 bases are TGTGCCAGCAGCCAGACTAGCGGGGAGACCCAGTACTTC.

CDR3 DNA sequence: TGTGCCAGCAGCCAGGACCGGTCGACTAGCGGGACCACCTACGAGCAGTACTTC. Protein sequence: CASSQDRSTSGTTYEQYF. The chain recombines TRBV4-2 with TRBJ2-7; 11 nucleotides align to TRBD2. CDR1 and CDR2 from the germline V gene are LGHNA and YNFKEQ. The CDR3 length is 18 residues. V was clipped by 3 bases and J by 2 bases; unmatched bases: 12.

The chain uses TRBV6-5 and TRBJ1-5; D unresolved. V lost 6 bases and J 0 bases, leaving 9 bases between the germline ends. CDR1 is MNHEY, CDR2 SVGAGI, per germline. The CDR3 sequence is 14 residues long. The CDR3 coding sequence is TGTGCCAGCAGGCAACACTATAGCAATCAGCCCCAGCATTTT. Protein: CASRQHYSNQPQHF.

This clone has only a few counts. The genes are TRBV2 and TRBJ2-1; D is ambiguous. The V gene lost 9 bases and the J gene lost 7 bases, with 19 bases spanning the gap. The CDR3 runs 14 residues. Germline assignment: CDR1 SNHLY and CDR2 FYNNEI. CDR3 in DNA: TGTGCCAGTCTCAGTGAGAGGTTCTATAATGAGCAGTTCTTC. This sequence encodes CASLSERFYNEQFF.

The rearrangement uses TRBV29-1 and TRBJ2-7; possible D gene TRBD1, 6 bases. Germline CDR1 and CDR2: SQVTM and ANQGSEA. CDR3 length equals 14 residues. V was cut by 4 bases and J by 0 bases, with 13 bases left in between. As DNA, the CDR3 is TGCAGCGTTGGAAGGACAGAGAGCTCCTACGAGCAGTACTTC. Encoded protein: CSVGRTESSYEQYF.

In this sample, this clone turned up a few times. The V and J genes are TRBV7-9 and TRBJ1-5; 8 bases fit TRBD1. V lost 4 bases, J lost 5 bases, and 4 bases stayed unmatched. The CDR3 is 14 residues long. Germline-derived CDR1 and CDR2 are SEHNR and FQNEAQ (reference sequence). The CDR3 loop reads CASSSDRDYQPQHF. CDR3 DNA: TGTGCCAGCAGCTCGGACAGGGACTATCAGCCCCAGCATTTT. Complete variable domain (other parts from reference TRBV7-9 and TRBJ1-5): DTGVSQNPRHKITKRGQNVTFRCDPISEHNRLYWYRQTLGQGPEFLTYFQNEAQLEKSRLLSDRFSAERPKGSFSTLEIQRTEQGDSAMYLCASSSDRDYQPQHFGDGTRLSIL.

The CDR3 nucleotides are TGTGCCATCAGTGAGTCCCTCTCTGGAAACACCATATATTTT. This codes for CAISESLSGNTIYF. This chain links TRBV10-3 with TRBJ1-3; no clear D gene. In germline, CDR1 is ENHRY, CDR2 SYGVKD. Trimming pared 0 bases from V and 0 bases from J, leaving 3 bases between. This CDR3 has 14 amino acids.

The chain employs TRBV28 and TRBJ2-7; 10 nucleotides agree with TRBD1. The V segment lost 8 bases and the J segment 4 bases; nucleotides outside the gene matches: 5. Germline V gene lookup returns CDR1 MDHEN and CDR2 SYDVKM. This CDR3 has 13 amino acids. The CDR3 bases are TGTGCCAGCCGCAGACAGGGGGCATACGAGCAGTACTTC. Translation gives CASRRQGAYEQYF.

This rearrangement joins TRBV2 to TRBJ2-3; tentatively, D is TRBD1 (6 bases). The V gene lost 2 bases and the J gene lost 4 bases, with 13 bases spanning the gap. Germline CDR1 and CDR2: SNHLY and FYNNEI. The CDR3 has 15 residues. The chain's CDR3 is CASSERVRGADTQYF. DNA of the CDR3: TGTGCCAGCAGTGAAAGGGTCAGGGGAGCAGATACGCAGTATTTT.

This clone was observed a few times. J is TRBJ2-1 and V is TRBV7-2; weak D call: TRBD1 (6 bases). In germline, CDR1 is SGHTA, CDR2 FQGNSA. V was cut by 4 bases and J by 2 bases, with 15 bases left in between. The CDR3 is 16 residues long. The CDR3 DNA follows: TGTGCCAGCAGCTCCGCGGGCAGGGGCGCCTACAATGAGCAGTTCTTC. It is translated as CASSSAGRGAYNEQFF. Combining the CDR3 with reference TRBV7-2 and TRBJ2-1 gives the whole variable domain GAGVSQSPSNKVTEKGKDVELRCDPISGHTALYWYRQSLGQGLEFLIYFQGNSAPDKSGLPSDRFSAERTGGSVSTLTIQRTQQEDSAVYLCASSSAGRGAYNEQFFGPGTRLTVL.

The rearrangement uses TRBV6-5 and TRBJ1-5; perhaps TRBD1 as D (5 bases). Germline V gives CDR1 MNHEY, CDR2 SVGAGI. This CDR3 comprises 15 residues. V lost 6 bases to trimming and J lost 7 bases, with 19 bases between them. The CDR3 nucleotides are TGTGCCAGCAGACAACACCTTGGGGCCAAGCAGCCCCAGCATTTT. It is translated as CASRQHLGAKQPQHF.

In nucleotides, the CDR3 is TGTGCCAGCAGCCAAGGAAACAGGGGAGTCAAAAACATTCAGTACTTC. It codes for CASSQGNRGVKNIQYF. The gene calls are TRBV4-2 and TRBJ2-4; 7 bases line up with TRBD1. Germline V CDR1 and CDR2: LGHNA, YNFKEQ. This CDR3 comprises 16 residues. V lost 1 base, J lost 3 bases, and 6 bases stayed unmatched.

The table lists this clone with a few counts. The rearrangement joins TRBV29-1 to TRBJ2-1; tentative D call: TRBD2 (6 bases). The V end was cut by 4 bases, the J end by 5 bases, with 6 bases between. The CDR3 runs 11 residues. Per germline, CDR1 SQVTM and CDR2 ANQGSEA. For the CDR3, the DNA is TGCAGCGTTGGCGGGAACAATGAGCAGTTCTTC. Translated: CSVGGNNEQFF.

This clone was detected a few times. The chain employs TRBV2 and TRBJ2-7; 7 bases line up with TRBD2. Trimming cost V 3 bases and J 0 bases; bases outside gene matches: 5. Germline CDR1 SNHLY, CDR2 FYNNEI. The CDR3 runs 15 residues. This CDR3 is CASSDGSGSSYEQYF. The CDR3 DNA reads TGTGCCAGCAGTGACGGTAGCGGGTCCTCCTACGAGCAGTACTTC.